This T cell receptor (delta chain) was observed in a study of gamma-delta T cells after stem cell transplantation (dated by TCRdb to the mid-2010s). Library preparation employed RT-PCR. Sequencing took place on an Illumina MiSeq. Clone calls in TCRdb were regenerated from the public reads with CATT, after which identical DNA sequences shared one row. The sample profile shows about 2,400 delta-chain clones; approximately 2.5% of them were found once. The ten largest clonotypes hold 17% of the sample. Reading the germline V gene gives CDR1 GEAIGNYY and CDR2 EKD. The CDR3 holds 15 amino acids from the cysteine to the phenylalanine. Solely the CDR3 DNA is kept, with 45 bases framed from the first base. This clone was counted between two and nine times. It has no known antigen specificity. This is likely an artifact of a read error, given a far larger clone one base away.

The sequence came from a human donor. It is not recorded whose cells these are; they may come from a transplant donor. The sample was gamma-delta T cells. This receptor chain uses TRDV2 and TRDJ1; 13 of the junction bases match TRDD3. The CDR3 reads as follows: CARDVLTGGYAELIF. The nucleotides are TGTGCCCGTGACGTCCTTACTGGGGGATACGCGGAACTCATCTTT.